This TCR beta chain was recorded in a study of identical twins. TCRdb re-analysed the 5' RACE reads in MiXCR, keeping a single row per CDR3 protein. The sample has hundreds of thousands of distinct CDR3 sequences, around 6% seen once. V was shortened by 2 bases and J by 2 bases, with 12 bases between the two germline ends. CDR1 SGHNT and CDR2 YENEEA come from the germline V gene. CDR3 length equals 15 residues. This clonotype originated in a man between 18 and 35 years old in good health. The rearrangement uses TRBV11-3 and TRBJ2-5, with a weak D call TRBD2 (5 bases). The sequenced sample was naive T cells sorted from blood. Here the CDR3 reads CASSLSSVNQETQYF. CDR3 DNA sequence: TGTGCCAGCAGCTTAAGTAGCGTAAATCAAGAGACCCAGTACTTC.